This TCR beta chain was profiled in a study of blood T cell dynamics during melanoma immunotherapy (dated by TCRdb to 2019 to 2021). Some background on the complete study: Patients had metastatic melanoma and received first-line pembrolizumab or nivolumab plus ipilimumab as standard of care in the United Kingdom. To find early correlates of response, peripheral T cell receptor repertoires were profiled in metastatic melanoma patients before and after one cycle of checkpoint inhibitor therapy. Consecutive patients formed a training cohort, and a further independent group of patients from the same centre was pooled into an external validation set. Study-level results and caveats: Among sorted CD8+ subsets, TIE cells showed the highest similarity to cfDNA CDR3 sequences and the highest clonality, suggesting active turnover with convergence on dominant clones. Whether the T cell clones behind the repertoire changes were melanoma-specific or instead reflected general immune activation was something the study could not determine. The relatively small sample size was acknowledged as potentially limiting generalization of the results.

A word on this clone: Its cognate antigen has yet to be identified. No qualities accompany the bases; no much larger clone lies one base away.

For each sorted CD8+ T cell subset, the entire amount of extracted DNA went into the assay. Following the manufacturer instructions, the immunoSEQ TCRb Assay kit was used to amplify TCR beta CDR3 sequences from genomic DNA. The KAPA Library Quantification Kit for Illumina platforms was used to quantify the pooled libraries by qPCR. Pooled libraries were clustered at 0.6-1.1 pM and sequenced on an Illumina NextSeq 500. On the study's bioinformatics: Analysis of the TCR data relied on immunoSEQ ANALYZER and the R LymphoSeq package. A rearrangement efficiency score was calculated as productive divided by the sum of productive and non-productive CDR3 sequences. Clonality was measured with the Gini coefficient and diversity with the Renyi index at alpha=1, compared pairwise between timepoints within each patient. Clonal relatedness, based on an edit distance of 3, and repertoire similarity, based on the Bhattacharyya coefficient, were both computed in LymphoSeq. Linear discriminant analysis on week-3 changes in clonality and diversity was built with the R MASS and caret packages to classify response. The table comes from immuneACCESS by way of TCRdb, which keeps in-frame sequences with V and J called. Part of the clones is missing from these tables; in studies checked, under half for an unresolved V gene and the rest for unknown reasons. V and J calls and clone size are given by that table; D and trimming were obtained from the DNA. The sample table lists over 10,000 clones, about 92% of them with a count of one. Around 0.18% of the sample goes to the ten largest clones.

Spanning cysteine to phenylalanine, the CDR3 consists of 16 amino acids. The retained sequence is limited to the CDR3, 48 bases, with the frame set at the first base. Taken from the germline V gene (reference sequence), the CDR1 and CDR2 loops are SEHNR and FQNEAQ. V lost 0 bases and J lost 4 bases; the stretch between them is 13 bases long. The intended sense of this specimen's time point label: pre-treatment baseline. Blood samples were collected before treatment (T0) and at week 3 (W3), after the first cycle of checkpoint blockade. Except for two patients with rapid clinical progression, response was assessed 12 weeks after the first infusion by RECIST 1.1; disease control meant complete response, partial response or stable disease. Patients were excluded for prior systemic cancer treatment, concomitant immunosuppressant therapy or synchronous other active malignancies. Sorted CD8+ memory and naive T cell subsets were sequenced at T0 and W3 from six patients, of whom three were progressing and three had disease control. Lymphoprep and SepMate tubes were used to isolate PBMC from blood, and red cell lysis was then performed. QIAamp DNA Blood Mini kits were used to extract DNA from PBMC and from sorted T cell subsets. CD8+ T cell subsets were sorted live on a FACSAria III cytometer and then frozen prior to DNA extraction. Fresh PBMC intended for flow cytometry were kept at 4 degrees C in PBS containing approximately 2% fetal bovine serum and were analyzed within 24 hours.

This receptor was identified in a human donor with melanoma. Sequencing used effector memory CD8+ T cells from blood, obtained from a patient treated with checkpoint blockade. The sequence links TRBV7-9 to TRBJ2-1; the best D guess is TRBD2, with 5 bases matching. The DNA sequence is TGTGCCAGCAGCTTAGCGGGAGAGGCCGCGTACAATGAGCAGTTCTTC. Its protein reads: CASSLAGEAAYNEQFF.